This T cell receptor (beta chain) was captured in a study of vaccination and CD4 T cells after COVID-19. An Oncomine TCR Beta short-read assay was used to sequence the DNA from cultured CD4+ T cells. TCRdb re-derived calls from the PCR reads in MiXCR, one entry per CDR3 protein. The repertoire includes about 23,000 distinct CDR3 sequences, around 64% of them detected once, and roughly 22% sits in the top ten. Trimming took 0 bases from V and 13 from J, leaving 12 bases between them. This CDR3 region has 12 residues. Noted treatment: approximately nine-day PBMC culture with coronavirus spike peptide pools or control peptides (ViraFEST assay). As to this clonotype: Its antigen is unknown.

The V and J genes are TRBV12-3 or TRBV12-4 and TRBJ1-2; no clear D. Sequenced material: CD4+ T cells from blood, cultured in vitro, taken after SARS-CoV-2 vaccination. The source of this sequence is a human donor who received a COVID-19 vaccine. CDR3 residues: CASSLARGSCTF. For the CDR3, the DNA is TGTGCCAGCAGTTTAGCGCGAGGTTCTTGCACCTTC.